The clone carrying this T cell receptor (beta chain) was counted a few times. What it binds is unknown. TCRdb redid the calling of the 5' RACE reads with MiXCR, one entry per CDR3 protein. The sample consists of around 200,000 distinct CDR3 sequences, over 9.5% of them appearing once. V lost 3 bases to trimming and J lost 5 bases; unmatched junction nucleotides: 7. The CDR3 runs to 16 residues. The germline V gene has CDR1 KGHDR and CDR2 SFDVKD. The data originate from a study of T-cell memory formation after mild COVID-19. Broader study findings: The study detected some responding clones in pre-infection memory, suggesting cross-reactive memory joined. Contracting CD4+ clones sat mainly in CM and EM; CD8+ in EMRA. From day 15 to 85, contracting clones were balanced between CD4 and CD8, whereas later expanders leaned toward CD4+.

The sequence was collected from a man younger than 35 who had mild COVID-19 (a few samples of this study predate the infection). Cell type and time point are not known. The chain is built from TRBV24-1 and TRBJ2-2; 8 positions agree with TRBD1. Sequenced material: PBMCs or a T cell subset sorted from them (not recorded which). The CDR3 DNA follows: TGTGCCACCAGTGATGGAGGACAGGGAAAGACCGGGGAGCTGTTTTTT. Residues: CATSDGGQGKTGELFF.